The entry below gives a single T cell receptor (beta chain) sequence along with its context. Antigen specificity is unknown. It was with a sample-barcoded 5' primer and a J-beta primer mix that a second PCR of roughly 7 to 12 cycles was run. A template-switch adaptor that had 12 random nucleotides put a tag on each cDNA molecule. All samples gave at least 2.5 million CDR3-containing paired-end reads. TCRdb recomputed calls from the 5' RACE reads with MiXCR, one row per CDR3 protein. The table shows around 1.5 million distinct CDR3 sequences, with 40% to 50% occurring only once. Each donor's blood draw was 8.5 to 10 milliliters of peripheral blood. The sample belongs to a study of blood T cells in healthy people across ages. General study findings and limits: When one million T cells were used, diversity estimates were thought to be underestimates.

This clonotype was obtained from a woman aged 18-29 years in good health. The sequencing input was blood.

CDR3 sequence (DNA): TGCGCCAGCAACTACGGGACTAGCGGGGGGACCCGGAAGGCTGAGCAGTTCTTC. Translating gives CASNYGTSGGTRKAEQFF. The chain couples TRBV5-1 to TRBJ2-1, with 15 bases that match TRBD2. With 6 bases clipped from V and 9 bases from J, the junction kept 16 bases outside the gene matches. Germline values: CDR1 SGHRS, CDR2 YFSETQ. This CDR3 comprises 18 residues.